This T cell receptor (beta chain) was identified in a study of T cells in Graves' hyperthyroidism and ophthalmopathy. At least ten counts were recorded for this clonotype. Trimming stripped 1 base from V and 4 bases from J, with 4 bases between. This CDR3 is 12 amino acids long. CDR1 is LNHNV and CDR2 is YYDKDF in the germline V gene (reference sequence). Amplification of TCR beta CDR3 regions used RNA as the template. During a first-round RT-PCR of the TCR CDR3, the HTBI primer set was used. TCRdb reanalysed the multiplex PCR reads using MiXCR and keeps one entry per CDR3 protein. The data show approximately 610,000 distinct CDR3 sequences, roughly 17% seen once.

The sequence was obtained from a young woman with Graves' hyperthyroidism. The chain combines TRBV15 with TRBJ1-1; no definite D call. What was sequenced was blood. The CDR3, as DNA: TGTGCCACCAGCAGAGGGTCCACTGAAGCTTTCTTT. Translated: CATSRGSTEAFF.